The next 15 T cell receptor beta chains were all read from a single sample in a study of human T cells and chemical hapten exposure. Time point meaning: pre-sensitization, week 0. Treatment given: therapeutic diphenylcyclopropenone sensitization with weekly scalp DPC. Each CDR3 protein is one row after TCRdb ran MiXCR on the RACE reads. The sample carries some 400,000 distinct CDR3 sequences, more than 4.5% recorded once. Sequences were derived from whole blood, sampled in connection with sensitization to the hapten diphenylcyclopropenone (DPC). These receptor sequences come from a woman between 50 and 59 years old with alopecia areata. Some clones in this sample may be carry-over from other donors' samples.

The chain uses TRBV7-6 and TRBJ2-7; tentative D call: TRBD2 (6 bases). V lost 5 bases and J 6 bases, leaving 14 bases between the germline ends. This CDR3 is built from 13 residues. Germline values: CDR1 SGHVS, CDR2 FNYEAQ. In DNA, the CDR3 is TGTGCCAGCAGCCCCGAGACTAGTATCGAGCAGTACTTC. It specifies CASSPETSIEQYF.

The count of this clonotype is one. V is TRBV11-2 and J is TRBJ2-1; perhaps TRBD1 as D (6 bases). Deletions cut 3 bases from V and 0 bases from J, with 15 bases between. The CDR3 contains 17 residues. Germline V gene sequence: CDR1 SGHAT, CDR2 FQNNGV. CDR3 DNA sequence: TGTGCCAGCAGCTTTGGGGGCGCGCTAAGCTCCTACAATGAGCAGTTCTTC. Its protein product is CASSFGGALSSYNEQFF.

The V gene is TRBV7-8, the J gene TRBJ2-3; no reliable D call. Trimming shortened V by 1 base and J by 3 bases, and 8 bases separated the two germline ends. CDR1 SGHVS and CDR2 FQNEAQ come from the germline V gene. The CDR3 runs to 14 residues. The CDR3 nucleotides read TGTGCCAGCAGCTTAGTATTAGGGACAGATACGCAGTATTTT. Its protein is CASSLVLGTDTQYF.

In this sample, this clonotype turned up many times. The chain's CDR3 is CASSPHSSGSTYEQYF. The CDR3 nucleotides are TGTGCCAGCAGCCCCCATTCTAGCGGGTCTACCTACGAGCAGTACTTC. The chain uses TRBV9 and TRBJ2-7; 8 positions match TRBD2. V gave up 4 bases and J gave up 2 bases; unmatched junction bases: 11. Germline V gene lookup returns CDR1 SGDLS and CDR2 YYNGEE. The CDR3 has 16 amino acids.

The rearrangement uses TRBV12-3 or TRBV12-4 and TRBJ2-3; TRBD2 matches at 7 bases. The CDR3 covers 15 residues. V trimming: 6 bases; J trimming: 1 base; junction bases outside the gene matches: 7. The CDR3 spells CASRRSGAGTDTQYF. The DNA for the CDR3 is TGTGCCAGCAGGCGGAGCGGGGCGGGCACAGATACGCAGTATTTT.

This clonotype was found many times. The chain uses TRBV4-1 and TRBJ2-7, with D possibly TRBD2 on 6 matching bases. Between the trimmed V and J ends, which lost 4 bases and 0 bases, there was a span of 16 bases. The germline gives CDR1 MGHRA, CDR2 YSYEKL. CDR3 length: 16 residues. CDR3 loop: CASSPAGQGSSYEQYF. CDR3 nucleotide sequence: TGCGCCAGCAGCCCGGCGGGGCAGGGCAGCTCCTACGAGCAGTACTTC.

This clonotype was found a few times. The rearrangement links TRBV5-1 to TRBJ2-5; D possibly corresponds to TRBD2 (5 bases). Trimming cost V 3 bases and J 1 base, with 10 bases left between them. CDR3 length: 14 amino acids. Germline CDR1 reads SGHRS; CDR2 reads YFSETQ. The CDR3 nucleotides read TGCGCCAGCAGCTCGGACGGAGGCCAAGAGACCCAGTACTTC. Translation: CASSSDGGQETQYF.

The chain carries TRBV6-2 or TRBV6-3 and TRBJ1-1; TRBD1 is a possible D gene (5 bases). Germline assignment: CDR1 MNHEY and CDR2 SVGEGT. Between the trimmed V and J ends, which lost 6 bases and 3 bases, there was a span of 20 bases. The CDR3 contains 16 residues. The CDR3 region is CASSPGPTWGDTEAFF. For the CDR3, the DNA is TGTGCCAGCAGCCCCGGGCCTACCTGGGGGGACACTGAAGCTTTCTTT.

In this sample, this clonotype turned up many times. J is TRBJ1-6 and V is TRBV9, with TRBD1 matching over 8 bases. Germline CDR1 is SGDLS and CDR2 is YYNGEE. V lost 6 bases, J lost 7 bases, and 9 bases stayed unmatched. The CDR3 contains 15 residues. CDR3 amino acids: CASTGGLTSNSPLHF. CDR3 nucleotides: TGTGCCAGCACAGGGGGCTTGACAAGCAATTCACCCCTCCACTTT.

A few counts support this clonotype. The rearrangement joins TRBV20-1 to TRBJ2-7; a weak D match, TRBD2 (5 bases). Deletions cut 0 bases from V and 0 bases from J, with 18 bases between. Per the germline V gene, CDR1 is DFQATT and CDR2 is SNEGSKA (reference sequence). The CDR3 is 17 residues long. The CDR3, as DNA: TGCAGTGCTAGAGATATGGGCGGAGGCCCTTACTCCTACGAGCAGTACTTC. Protein product: CSARDMGGGPYSYEQYF.

Ten or more counts support this clonotype. V is TRBV5-5 and J is TRBJ2-3, with D tentatively TRBD2 (6 bases). The CDR3 is made up of 14 amino acids. Trimming pared 5 bases from V and 0 bases from J, leaving 10 bases between. From germline, CDR1 is SGHKS and CDR2 YYEKEE (reference sequence). The CDR3 is CASRAGTSTDTQYF. The CDR3 region has the DNA TGTGCCAGCAGGGCGGGGACTAGCACAGATACGCAGTATTTT.

This clonotype was detected only a few times. The CDR3 bases are TGCGCCAGCAGCCAAGGCGTTAACTCCTACGAGCAGTACTTC. Its protein product is CASSQGVNSYEQYF. The chain uses TRBV4-3 and TRBJ2-7; D is ambiguous. This CDR3 contains 14 residues. Trimming removed 1 base at V and 0 bases at J, with 7 bases between. Germline values: CDR1 LGHNA, CDR2 YSLEER.

The V gene is TRBV7-2, the J gene TRBJ1-1; possibly TRBD1 for D (6 bases). The germline V and J ends were trimmed by 4 bases and 4 bases, with 13 bases remaining between them. The CDR3 covers 14 residues. The V gene's germline CDR1 is SGHTA and CDR2 FQGNSA. The CDR3 protein is CASSSPRGSTEAFF. In nucleotides, the CDR3 is TGTGCCAGCAGCTCGCCTAGGGGGTCCACTGAAGCTTTCTTT.

The rearrangement joins TRBV7-9 to TRBJ1-1; 7 positions agree with TRBD1. The CDR3 extends over 19 amino acids. Trimming cost V 5 bases and J 1 base; bases outside gene matches: 19. In germline, CDR1 is SEHNR, CDR2 FQNEAQ (reference sequence). The CDR3 protein is CASSPRGDRVTKGNTEAFF. CDR3 nucleotides: TGTGCCAGCAGCCCCCGGGGAGACAGGGTAACTAAGGGGAACACTGAAGCTTTCTTT.

There are many counts of this clonotype. The chain uses TRBV5-5 and TRBJ2-1, with 15 bases aligning to TRBD2. Germline lookup yields CDR1 SGHKS and CDR2 YYEKEE (reference sequence). V shed 4 bases and J 10 bases; nucleotides not matched to a gene: 9. This CDR3 spans 16 amino acids. The DNA of the CDR3 is TGTGCCAGCAGCGGAGCGGGACTAGCGGGGGGAAGGGAGCAGTTCTTC. Residues: CASSGAGLAGGREQFF.